Below, 17 T cell receptor beta chains from the same sample are listed, as sequenced in a study of T cell repertoires in cytomegalovirus infection. These receptors are not linked to any known antigen. MiXCR, applied by TCRdb to the reads, yields one record per CDR3 protein. Among some 62,000 distinct CDR3 sequences listed, just over 20% were seen once. Sample: CD8+ T cells from cultured PBMCs, taken from culture after CMV antigen stimulation. Receptors were obtained from a human donor in good health (CMV status not recorded). Some clones in this sample may be carry-over from other donors' samples.

This chain links TRBV7-2 with TRBJ2-5; D perhaps matches TRBD2 (6 bases). Germline assignment: CDR1 SGHTA and CDR2 FQGNSA. The CDR3 runs 13 residues. V shed 3 bases and J shed 5 bases, with 10 bases lying between them. The CDR3 here is CASSLGGGETQYF. In DNA, the CDR3 is TGTGCCAGCAGCTTGGGGGGTGGGGAGACCCAGTACTTC.

The rearrangement uses TRBV7-6 and TRBJ2-1; 15 bases line up with TRBD2. Looked up from germline, CDR1 is SGHVS and CDR2 is FNYEAQ. The CDR3 sequence is 16 residues long. J was trimmed by 5 bases and V by 3 bases; bases with no gene match: 2. In DNA, the CDR3 is TGTGCCAGCAGCTTTAGGACTAGCGGGAGGGACAATGAGCAGTTCTTC. Translating gives CASSFRTSGRDNEQFF.

This rearrangement joins TRBV2 to TRBJ1-4; D remains unclear. Germline-derived CDR1 and CDR2 are SNHLY and FYNNEI. This CDR3 has 11 amino acids. Trimming removed 5 bases at V and 3 bases at J, with 1 base between. CDR3 amino acids: CASSPNEKLFF. The DNA for the CDR3 is TGTGCCAGCAGTCCTAATGAAAAACTGTTTTTT.

The J gene is TRBJ1-2, the V gene TRBV7-9, with no clear D. CDR1 is SEHNR and CDR2 is FQNEAQ in the germline V gene (reference sequence). The CDR3 has 13 residues. V lost 4 bases to trimming and J lost 4 bases, with 10 bases between them. In DNA, the CDR3 is TGTGCCAGCAGCTCGCCGACACGCTATGGCTACACCTTC. This encodes CASSSPTRYGYTF.

The J gene is TRBJ2-5, the V gene TRBV7-2; TRBD1 matches at 7 bases. V was clipped by 5 bases and J by 3 bases; unmatched bases: 12. The CDR3 is 16 amino acids. Germline-derived CDR1 and CDR2 are SGHTA and FQGNSA. This CDR3 is CASSIRGNLPKETQYF. The CDR3 bases are TGTGCCAGCAGCATCAGGGGGAACCTGCCGAAAGAGACCCAGTACTTC. The variable domain in full, with the rest retrieved from reference TRBV7-2 and TRBJ2-5, is GAGVSQSPSNKVTEKGKDVELRCDPISGHTALYWYRQSLGQGLEFLIYFQGNSAPDKSGLPSDRFSAERTGGSVSTLTIQRTQQEDSAVYLCASSIRGNLPKETQYFGPGTRLLVL.

This chain uses TRBV4-1 with TRBJ2-5; 12 nucleotides agree with TRBD1. The CDR3 runs to 15 residues. The germline V gene has CDR1 MGHRA and CDR2 YSYEKL. The V gene end was trimmed by 4 bases and the J gene end by 5 bases; junction bases not matched to a gene: 5. The CDR3 DNA reads as TGCGCCAGCAGCCTTGGGACAGGGGGCGGGGAGACCCAGTACTTC. It translates to CASSLGTGGGETQYF.

The V gene is TRBV4-1, the J gene TRBJ2-7, with 7 bases lining up with TRBD1. The CDR3 consists of 14 residues. Germline-derived CDR1 and CDR2 are MGHRA and YSYEKL. V lost 6 bases to trimming and J lost 5 bases; unmatched junction nucleotides: 10. The CDR3 loop is CASRKQKTGDEQYF. The CDR3 DNA is TGCGCCAGCAGAAAACAGAAAACAGGGGACGAGCAGTACTTC.

The CDR3 here is CASIPTGVEETQYF. The CDR3 region has the DNA TGTGCCAGCATTCCGACAGGGGTTGAGGAGACCCAGTACTTC. The chain joins TRBV7-9 to TRBJ2-5; TRBD1 aligns across 8 bases. The CDR3 is 14 residues long. V lost 7 bases and J lost 5; bases outside the gene matches: 9. CDR1 is SEHNR and CDR2 is FQNEAQ in the germline V gene (reference sequence).

This chain connects TRBV6-2 or TRBV6-3 to TRBJ1-5, with D possibly TRBD1 on 5 matching bases. CDR3 size: 16 residues. The V and J ends lost 0 bases and 4 bases respectively, with 13 bases between them. CDR1 MNHEY and CDR2 SVGEGT come from the germline V gene. CDR3 in amino acids: CASSYSQRDLNQPQHF. CDR3 in DNA: TGTGCCAGCAGTTACTCGCAGAGGGACCTTAATCAGCCCCAGCATTTT.

This clonotype was counted a few times. J is TRBJ1-2 and V is TRBV6-2 or TRBV6-3; 9 positions agree with TRBD1. J lost 6 bases, V lost 2 bases, and 4 bases had no gene match. The CDR3 runs to 14 residues. CDR1 MNHEY and CDR2 SVGEGT come from the germline V gene. Written as DNA, the CDR3 is TGTGCCAGCAGTTACCTCGGGACAGGGAATGGCTACACCTTC. Amino acid sequence: CASSYLGTGNGYTF.

This clonotype has only a few counts. The chain recombines TRBV7-6 with TRBJ2-2; 8 nucleotides match TRBD2. CDR1 and CDR2 (germline): SGHVS, FNYEAQ. J gave up 4 bases and V 2 bases, and 15 bases lay outside the gene matches. The CDR3 has 19 residues. In DNA, the CDR3 is TGTGCCAGCAGCTTACGTTTAGGCGCAGCGGGGGCGGGCACCGGGGAGCTGTTTTTT. This gives the protein CASSLRLGAAGAGTGELFF.

As for this clonotype: This CDR3 fails to terminate in the conserved phenylalanine or tryptophan, so it likely reflects a read error. This chain joins TRBV4-1 and TRBJ2-5, with D possibly matching TRBD1 (5 bases). CDR3 size: 14 residues. The V and J ends lost 0 bases and 10 bases respectively, with 15 bases between them. Germline V lookup: CDR1 MGHRA, CDR2 YSYEKL. CDR3 in amino acids: CASSQDGTGTGQYL. The CDR3 DNA sequence: TGCGCCAGCAGCCAAGATGGTACAGGCACCGGCCAGTACTTA.

This clonotype was seen a handful of times. The V call is TRBV6-2 or TRBV6-3, the J call TRBJ1-1; no reliable D call. V lost 5 bases and J lost 6, with 13 bases in between. Germline assignment: CDR1 MNHEY and CDR2 SVGEGT. The CDR3 sequence is 13 residues long. The CDR3 sequence: CASSKTLVAEAFF. CDR3 nucleotides: TGTGCCAGCAGTAAGACACTGGTCGCTGAAGCTTTCTTT.

The gene calls are TRBV7-2 and TRBJ2-4; maybe TRBD2 (7 bases). Germline V CDR1 and CDR2: SGHTA, FQGNSA. V shed 3 bases and J shed 0 bases, with 15 bases lying between them. The CDR3 runs to 17 residues. As DNA, the CDR3 is TGTGCCAGCAGCTTCCCAGGGGAGGGACTAGCCAAAAACATTCAGTACTTC. This sequence encodes CASSFPGEGLAKNIQYF.

This clonotype occurred a few times. This sequence joins TRBV12-3 or TRBV12-4 and TRBJ1-1; D perhaps matches TRBD1 (6 bases). This CDR3 contains 14 residues. Trimming took off 6 bases at V and 0 bases at J, with 11 bases between the two ends. The CDR3 DNA sequence: TGTGCCAGCAGCCTCACAGGGATGAACACTGAAGCTTTCTTT. Translated, it gives CASSLTGMNTEAFF.

Concerning this clonotype: One end of the junction fails to match germline, which may point to a read error. The chain combines TRBV7-2 with TRBJ2-7; 7 bases match TRBD1. CDR1 SGHTA and CDR2 FQGNSA come from the germline V gene. The CDR3 length is 14 residues. CDR3 region: CASSLDRASYEQYF. The CDR3 DNA sequence: TGTGCCAGCAGTTTAGACAGGGCCTCCTACGAGCAGTACTTC.

This clonotype was observed many times. V gene TRBV11-2 combines with J gene TRBJ2-7; 8 positions match TRBD2. After removal of 5 bases from V and 3 bases from J, the junction contained 9 bases not matched to a gene. This CDR3 comprises 15 residues. Per germline, CDR1 SGHAT and CDR2 FQNNGV. CDR3 residues: CASSPGLSGVYEQYF. The CDR3 DNA reads as TGTGCCAGCAGCCCTGGGCTTAGCGGGGTCTACGAGCAGTACTTC.